This T cell receptor beta chain derives from a study of blood T cell repertoires in COVID-19 (dated by TCRdb to 2018 to 2021). The study in broad terms: The collaborator samples originated in the United States, Italy and Spain and spanned the acute and convalescent phases of COVID-19. The dataset comprised deeply sampled blood TCRbeta repertoires from subjects exposed to, actively infected with, or recovered from COVID-19. The repertoires were released in a freely available public database intended as a resource for research on the immune response to SARS-CoV-2. HLA class I and class II types, where available, came from metadata supplied by the sample provider rather than from assay-based typing. Sample metadata almost always included a de-identified subject ID, COVID-19 status, age in years and sex. The prospective study material was composed of cDNA or gDNA derived from T cells, B-cell-depleted T cells, or PBMCs. The samples were drawn from the first 160 participants of the ongoing ImmuneRACE study and from some 1,300 subjects provided by 6 global collaborators. General study outcomes and caveats: Clinical and demographic metadata were provided uncurated, with the amount varying by source and participant.

Comment on this clone: Its antigen is not yet known. No much larger clone exists at a distance of one base, and base qualities are not known.

TCRbeta CDR3 regions were amplified from genomic DNA using the immunoSEQ Assay, a bias-controlled multiplex PCR. The study's own analysis went as follows. Nucleated cell counts per sample were estimated from amplification of reference gene primers within the assay. To quantify the absolute abundance of each unique TCRbeta CDR3 rearrangement, sequence reads were collapsed and filtered. Productive Simpson clonality was computed per sample as the square root of Simpson's diversity index over productive rearrangements. Sourced from immuneACCESS, this table was stored by TCRdb with only in-frame sequences that have V and J called. A share of the clones is absent; for the studies checked, an unresolved V gene accounts for under half, and the remainder has no known explanation. V and J calls and clone size are those listed in that table; D and trimming were worked out from the DNA. The sample table holds 99,000 or so clones, of which over 75% were seen once. Of the sample, around 4.3% falls within the top ten clones.

Each collaborating institution followed its own protocols to collect whole blood in K2EDTA tubes. Collaborator samples were shipped for TCRbeta analysis as frozen whole blood, isolated PBMCs, or DNA extracted from either sample type. The TCR originated in a man aged 50 to 59 with acute or convalescent COVID-19. Specimen: peripheral blood.

For the CDR3, the sequence is CASQYERDSYNEQFF. The DNA reads as follows: TGTGCCAGCCAGTACGAGCGAGACTCCTACAATGAGCAGTTCTTC. This receptor chain uses TRBV28 and TRBJ2-1, with no confidently assigned D gene. V and J are truncated by 8 bases and 0 bases respectively, leaving an intervening sequence of 14 bases. Including cysteine and phenylalanine, the CDR3 has 15 amino acids. The read is trimmed to its CDR3 DNA, 45 bases read in frame from base 1. As encoded in the germline V gene, CDR1 is MDHEN while CDR2 is SYDVKM.